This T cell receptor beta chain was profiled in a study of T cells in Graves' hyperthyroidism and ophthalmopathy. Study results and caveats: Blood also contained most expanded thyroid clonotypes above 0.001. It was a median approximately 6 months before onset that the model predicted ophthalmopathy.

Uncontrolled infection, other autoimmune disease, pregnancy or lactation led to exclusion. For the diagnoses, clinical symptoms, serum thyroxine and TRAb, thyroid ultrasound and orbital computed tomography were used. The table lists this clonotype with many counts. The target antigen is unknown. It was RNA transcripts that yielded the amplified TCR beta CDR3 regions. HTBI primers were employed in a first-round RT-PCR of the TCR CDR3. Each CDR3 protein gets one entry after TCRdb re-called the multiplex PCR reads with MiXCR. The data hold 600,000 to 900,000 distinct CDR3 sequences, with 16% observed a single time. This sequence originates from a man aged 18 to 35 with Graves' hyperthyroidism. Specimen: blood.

CDR3 in amino acids: CASSPNRITDTQYF. CDR3 nucleotides: TGTGCCAGCTCACCAAACAGAATAACAGATACGCAGTATTTT. V is TRBV18 and J is TRBJ2-3; D remains ambiguous. The CDR3 runs to 14 residues. CDR1 and CDR2 from the germline V gene are KGHSH and LQKENI. V was shortened by 2 bases and J by 3 bases, with 9 bases between the two germline ends. The complete variable domain, with remaining parts taken from reference TRBV18 and TRBJ2-3, reads NAGVMQNPRHLVRRRGQEARLRCSPMKGHSHVYWYRQLPEEGLKFMVYLQKENIIDESGMPKERFSAEFPKEGPSILRIQQVVRGDSAAYFCASSPNRITDTQYFGPGTRLTVL.